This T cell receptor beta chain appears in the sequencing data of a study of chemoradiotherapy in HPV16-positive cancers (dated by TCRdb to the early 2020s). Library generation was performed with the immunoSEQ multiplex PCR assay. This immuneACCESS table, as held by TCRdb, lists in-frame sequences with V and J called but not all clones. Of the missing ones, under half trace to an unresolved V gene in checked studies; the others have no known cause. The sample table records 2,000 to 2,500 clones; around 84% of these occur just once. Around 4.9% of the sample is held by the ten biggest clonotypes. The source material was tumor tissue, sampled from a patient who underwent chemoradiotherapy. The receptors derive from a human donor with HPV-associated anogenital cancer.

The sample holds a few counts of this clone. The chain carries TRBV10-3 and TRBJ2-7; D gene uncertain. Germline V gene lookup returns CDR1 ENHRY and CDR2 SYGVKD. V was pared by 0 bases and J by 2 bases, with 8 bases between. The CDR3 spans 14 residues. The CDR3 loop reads CAISESGRPYEQYF. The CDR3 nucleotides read TGTGCCATCAGTGAGTCGGGCAGACCCTACGAGCAGTACTTC.